A selection of T cell receptor beta chains follows, all from one sample in a study of technical replicates of blood from several donors. Produced via immunoSEQ multiplex PCR; TCRdb's table is partial and in-frame only. The data contain about 73,000 clones, roughly 93% of them singletons. Sequencing was performed on T cells isolated from PBMCs. The receptors shown here come from a human donor in good health. Each CDR3 is given with its conserved first and last residue. The order of the fields is clone size, V gene, D gene, J gene, CDR3 DNA, CDR3 protein. A D gene is named only where the DNA matches it firmly. Some rows have no size entry. The others give once, few or many, or a class for an expanded clone.

abundance: NA
v_gene: TRBV7-9
d_gene: TRBD2
j_gene: TRBJ2-7
CDR3nt: TGTGCCAGCAGCTTAGTAAGCGGGGGCTACGAGCAGTACTTC
CDR3aa: CASSLVSGGYEQYF

abundance: NA
v_gene: TRBV6-1
d_gene: TRBD2
j_gene: TRBJ2-3
CDR3nt: TGTGCCAGCAGTGAAGTAGGGGTATTAGCGGGTGAAATAGATACGCAGTATTTT
CDR3aa: CASSEVGVLAGEIDTQYF

abundance: NA
v_gene: TRBV18
d_gene: NA
j_gene: TRBJ1-1
CDR3nt: TGTGCCAGCTCACCACCAGCCGGGAGGAACACTGAAGCTTTCTTT
CDR3aa: CASSPPAGRNTEAFF

abundance: NA
v_gene: TRBV7-3
d_gene: TRBD1
j_gene: TRBJ1-2
CDR3nt: TGTGCCAGCAGCTTGAATTCTTCCCCCGGGACAGGGAACTATGGCTACACCTTC
CDR3aa: CASSLNSSPGTGNYGYTF

abundance: NA
v_gene: TRBV5-4
d_gene: TRBD1
j_gene: TRBJ1-1
CDR3nt: TGTGCCAGCAGCTCGGACAGGGCGATAATGAACACTGAAGCTTTCTTT
CDR3aa: CASSSDRAIMNTEAFF

abundance: NA
v_gene: TRBV28
d_gene: NA
j_gene: TRBJ2-2
CDR3nt: TGTGCCAGCAGCGCCGGACACGCGAACACCGGGGAGCTGTTTTTT
CDR3aa: CASSAGHANTGELFF

abundance: NA
v_gene: TRBV5-6
d_gene: TRBD2
j_gene: TRBJ2-1
CDR3nt: TGTGCCAGCAAGCGGGAACAAACCTACAATGAGCAGTTCTTC
CDR3aa: CASKREQTYNEQFF

abundance: NA
v_gene: TRBV28
d_gene: TRBD1
j_gene: TRBJ2-1
CDR3nt: TGTGCCAGCAGTTTAGGGGGACAGGGCAGCAATGAGCAGTTCTTC
CDR3aa: CASSLGGQGSNEQFF

abundance: NA
v_gene: TRBV11-2
d_gene: NA
j_gene: TRBJ2-7
CDR3nt: TGTGCCAGCACCCTACTCGTTGACTCCTACGAGCAGTACTTC
CDR3aa: CASTLLVDSYEQYF

abundance: NA
v_gene: TRBV2
d_gene: TRBD2
j_gene: TRBJ2-5
CDR3nt: TGTGCCAGTTCCAGGCGGGAGGCGGAGACCCAGTACTTC
CDR3aa: CASSRREAETQYF

abundance: NA
v_gene: TRBV4-1
d_gene: TRBD2
j_gene: TRBJ2-7
CDR3nt: TGCGCCAGCAGCCAAATTAGCGGGGTCTACGAGCAGTACTTC
CDR3aa: CASSQISGVYEQYF

abundance: NA
v_gene: TRBV28
d_gene: TRBD2
j_gene: TRBJ2-7
CDR3nt: TGTGCCAGCAGTTTGGATCTAGCGGGGAGTTTCTCCTACGAGCAGTACTTC
CDR3aa: CASSLDLAGSFSYEQYF

abundance: NA
v_gene: TRBV9
d_gene: NA
j_gene: TRBJ2-3
CDR3nt: TGTGCCACCTCCTTTGGGGTGGGGGCGGGCACAGATACGCAGTATTTT
CDR3aa: CATSFGVGAGTDTQYF

abundance: NA
v_gene: TRBV5-4
d_gene: NA
j_gene: TRBJ1-1
CDR3nt: TGTGCCAGCAGCCCGACAGGCAACACTGAAGCTTTCTTT
CDR3aa: CASSPTGNTEAFF

abundance: once
v_gene: TRBV30
d_gene: NA
j_gene: TRBJ2-7
CDR3nt: TGTGCCTTGGGGGGTCGCATCAACGAGCAGTACTTC
CDR3aa: CALGGRINEQYF

abundance: NA
v_gene: TRBV25-1
d_gene: NA
j_gene: TRBJ1-1
CDR3nt: TGTGCCAGCAGTGAATATTTCGTGACAGGTGAAAAGAACACTGAAGCTTTCTTT
CDR3aa: CASSEYFVTGEKNTEAFF

abundance: NA
v_gene: TRBV10-2
d_gene: NA
j_gene: TRBJ1-4
CDR3nt: TGCGCCAGCAGTAACCGAAGGGGGGAAAAACTGTTTTTT
CDR3aa: CASSNRRGEKLFF

abundance: NA
v_gene: TRBV2
d_gene: NA
j_gene: TRBJ1-5
CDR3nt: TGTGCCAGCAGTGAAGTATATAGCAATCAGCCCCAGCATTTT
CDR3aa: CASSEVYSNQPQHF

abundance: NA
v_gene: TRBV7-9
d_gene: NA
j_gene: TRBJ2-7
CDR3nt: TGTGCCAGCAGCTTAGCGCTCGGACTTAAAGACTCCTCCTACGAGCAGTACTTC
CDR3aa: CASSLALGLKDSSYEQYF

abundance: NA
v_gene: TRBV10-1
d_gene: TRBD1
j_gene: TRBJ2-5
CDR3nt: TGCGCCAGCAGCGAGATTACAGGGGCCCAAGAGACCCAGTACTTC
CDR3aa: CASSEITGAQETQYF

abundance: NA
v_gene: TRBV16
d_gene: NA
j_gene: TRBJ2-1
CDR3nt: TGTGCCAGCAGCCAATCACGGGGTGCCTACAATGAGCAGTTCTTC
CDR3aa: CASSQSRGAYNEQFF

abundance: NA
v_gene: TRBV5-8
d_gene: NA
j_gene: TRBJ1-5
CDR3nt: TGTGCCAGCAGCTTTACGAGGGATCAGCCCCAGCATTTT
CDR3aa: CASSFTRDQPQHF

abundance: NA
v_gene: TRBV4-1
d_gene: NA
j_gene: TRBJ2-5
CDR3nt: TGCGCCAGCAGCCAATCGGGGGGCTCAGGAGAGACCCAGTACTTC
CDR3aa: CASSQSGGSGETQYF

abundance: NA
v_gene: TRBV6-5
d_gene: NA
j_gene: TRBJ1-6
CDR3nt: TGTGCCAGCAGTCACTTCAAACAGGATTCACCCCTCCACTTT
CDR3aa: CASSHFKQDSPLHF

abundance: NA
v_gene: TRBV6-5
d_gene: NA
j_gene: TRBJ2-7
CDR3nt: TGTGCCAGCAGTTTCGGGGATCTGCAGTACTTC
CDR3aa: CASSFGDLQYF

abundance: NA
v_gene: TRBV27
d_gene: NA
j_gene: TRBJ1-5
CDR3nt: TGTGCCAGCAGTTTATCGGTACGGTATCAGCCCCAGCATTTT
CDR3aa: CASSLSVRYQPQHF

abundance: NA
v_gene: TRBV2
d_gene: NA
j_gene: TRBJ1-6
CDR3nt: TGTGCCAGCAGTGCCCAGGGATCCTCCAATTCACCCCTCCACTTT
CDR3aa: CASSAQGSSNSPLHF

abundance: NA
v_gene: TRBV18
d_gene: NA
j_gene: TRBJ1-4
CDR3nt: TGTGCCAGCTCACCAACCCTCAGTGCAACTAATGAAAAACTGTTTTTT
CDR3aa: CASSPTLSATNEKLFF

abundance: NA
v_gene: TRBV5-1
d_gene: TRBD1
j_gene: TRBJ1-2
CDR3nt: TGCGCCAGCAGCTTGGAGGGACAGGGGGAAAGTGGCTACACCTTC
CDR3aa: CASSLEGQGESGYTF

abundance: few
v_gene: TRBV15
d_gene: NA
j_gene: TRBJ2-6
CDR3nt: TGTGCCACCAGCAGTCCGAGCTCTGGGGCCAACGTCCTGACTTTC
CDR3aa: CATSSPSSGANVLTF

abundance: NA
v_gene: TRBV21-1
d_gene: NA
j_gene: TRBJ1-5
CDR3nt: TGTGCCAGCAGCGACCGCCGGGACAGTCGTCAGCCCCAGCATTTT
CDR3aa: CASSDRRDSRQPQHF

abundance: NA
v_gene: TRBV5-5
d_gene: TRBD1
j_gene: TRBJ2-7
CDR3nt: TGTGCCAGCAGCTTGGCCGGGACAGGGAGGCTCGAGCAGTACTTC
CDR3aa: CASSLAGTGRLEQYF

abundance: NA
v_gene: TRBV28
d_gene: NA
j_gene: TRBJ1-3
CDR3nt: TGTGCCAGCAGTCCCCCGCGGACAGCTGGAAACACCATATATTTT
CDR3aa: CASSPPRTAGNTIYF

abundance: NA
v_gene: TRBV5-4
d_gene: TRBD1
j_gene: TRBJ1-1
CDR3nt: TGTGCCAGCAGCTTGGAGCGGGGACAGGGGAGAGGTTACACTGAAGCTTTCTTT
CDR3aa: CASSLERGQGRGYTEAFF

abundance: NA
v_gene: TRBV12-5
d_gene: NA
j_gene: TRBJ1-4
CDR3nt: TGTGCTAGTGGTTTGGTTCGAACAGGGTTGACTAATGAAAAACTGTTTTTT
CDR3aa: CASGLVRTGLTNEKLFF

abundance: NA
v_gene: TRBV27
d_gene: TRBD1
j_gene: TRBJ2-7
CDR3nt: TGTGCCAGCAGGGAAAGGGGGCCATCCTACGAGCAGTACTTC
CDR3aa: CASRERGPSYEQYF

abundance: NA
v_gene: TRBV5-4
d_gene: TRBD2
j_gene: TRBJ2-3
CDR3nt: TGTGCCAGCAGCTGGGGACTAGCGGGCAAAGATACGCAGTATTTT
CDR3aa: CASSWGLAGKDTQYF

abundance: medium-sized
v_gene: TRBV13
d_gene: NA
j_gene: TRBJ1-6
CDR3nt: TGTGCCAGCAGTTTACAGGGATCTACCTATAATTCACCCCTCCACTTT
CDR3aa: CASSLQGSTYNSPLHF

abundance: NA
v_gene: TRBV7-6
d_gene: TRBD2
j_gene: TRBJ2-7
CDR3nt: TGTGCCAGCAGTATACGGACTAGCGCTCCCTACGAGCAGTACTTC
CDR3aa: CASSIRTSAPYEQYF

abundance: NA
v_gene: TRBV29-1
d_gene: NA
j_gene: TRBJ2-5
CDR3nt: TGCAGCGTTGGGTCGAGACTCGGGACCCAGTACTTC
CDR3aa: CSVGSRLGTQYF

abundance: NA
v_gene: TRBV6-1
d_gene: NA
j_gene: TRBJ2-5
CDR3nt: TGTGCCAGCAGTAATCTAGGGGCCCGGGAGACCCAGTACTTC
CDR3aa: CASSNLGARETQYF

abundance: few
v_gene: TRBV6-4
d_gene: TRBD1
j_gene: TRBJ2-2
CDR3nt: TGTGCCAGCCCGGGACAGATCACCGGGGAGCTGTTTTTT
CDR3aa: CASPGQITGELFF

abundance: NA
v_gene: TRBV7-9
d_gene: NA
j_gene: TRBJ2-3
CDR3nt: TGTGCCAGCAGCTTAGGAGGAGGCATACCCACAGATACGCAGTATTTT
CDR3aa: CASSLGGGIPTDTQYF

abundance: NA
v_gene: TRBV5-5
d_gene: NA
j_gene: TRBJ2-3
CDR3nt: TGTGCCAGCAGCTTGACGCGTCCAGGGAAAGTTGATACGCAGTATTTT
CDR3aa: CASSLTRPGKVDTQYF

abundance: NA
v_gene: TRBV6-5
d_gene: NA
j_gene: TRBJ2-5
CDR3nt: TGTGCCACCAGACAGGACGTGAGGACCCAGTACTTC
CDR3aa: CATRQDVRTQYF

abundance: NA
v_gene: TRBV30
d_gene: TRBD1
j_gene: TRBJ1-6
CDR3nt: TGTGCCTGGACCACTGGACCCTGGACAGGGACGGGATTACCCCTCCACTTT
CDR3aa: CAWTTGPWTGTGLPLHF

abundance: NA
v_gene: TRBV5-1
d_gene: NA
j_gene: TRBJ2-3
CDR3nt: TGCGCCAGCAGCCCCAGGGCCCTCACAGATACGCAGTATTTT
CDR3aa: CASSPRALTDTQYF

abundance: NA
v_gene: TRBV23-1
d_gene: NA
j_gene: TRBJ2-7
CDR3nt: TGCGCCAGCAGTCAATCGAGAGGGTTAGGATACGAGCAGTACTTC
CDR3aa: CASSQSRGLGYEQYF

abundance: NA
v_gene: TRBV27
d_gene: TRBD1
j_gene: TRBJ2-7
CDR3nt: TGTGCCAGCAGTCCGGGGACAGGGTACGAGCAGTACTTC
CDR3aa: CASSPGTGYEQYF

abundance: NA
v_gene: TRBV7-9
d_gene: NA
j_gene: TRBJ1-1
CDR3nt: TGTGCCAGCAGCTTAGGACTCCACTTTGAAGCTTTCTTT
CDR3aa: CASSLGLHFEAFF

abundance: once
v_gene: TRBV28
d_gene: NA
j_gene: TRBJ1-1
CDR3nt: TGTGCCAGCAGTCCTCTCGGCACTGAAGCTTTCTTT
CDR3aa: CASSPLGTEAFF

abundance: NA
v_gene: TRBV11-3
d_gene: NA
j_gene: TRBJ2-1
CDR3nt: TGTGCCAGCAGCTTAGATGGGCCGGCAAGCGGGTACAATGAGCAGTTCTTC
CDR3aa: CASSLDGPASGYNEQFF

abundance: NA
v_gene: TRBV28
d_gene: NA
j_gene: TRBJ1-2
CDR3nt: TGTGCCAGCAAACCCTCGACACATTCAATACCGATGCACTATGGCTACACCTTC
CDR3aa: CASKPSTHSIPMHYGYTF